A selection of T cell receptor beta chains follows, all from one sample in a study of T cell responses to AZD1222 COVID-19 vaccine. TCRdb's table, derived via immunoSEQ multiplex PCR, lists solely in-frame clones and lacks some. Here the sample spans more than 100,000 clones, roughly 88% being singletons. This material consisted of peripheral blood, taken on day 0 of AZD1222 vaccination. These receptors were obtained from an adult in good health. Each CDR3 is given with its conserved first and last residue. Fields, in order: V gene, J gene, CDR3 protein.

TRBV29-1	TRBJ1-5	CSVGGVNQPQHF
TRBV19	TRBJ2-1	CASSMTASGGHNEQFF
TRBV5-5	TRBJ1-5	CASSTAGGANQPQHF
TRBV7-9	TRBJ1-5	CASSLGQERYSNQPQHF
TRBV10-3	TRBJ1-1	CAIKDSVNTEAFF
TRBV7-2	TRBJ1-6	CASSLIWGNSPLHF
TRBV6-5	TRBJ1-2	CASRDRGYYGYTF
TRBV4-2	TRBJ2-3	CASSQDLPVSGGTQYF
TRBV5-1	TRBJ2-1	CASSLAGGNYNEQFF
TRBV7-9	TRBJ1-1	CASSKFQGNTEAFF
TRBV7-2	TRBJ1-3	CASSLRQGWIAGNTIYF
TRBV5-4	TRBJ2-5	CASSLVAGGGETQYF
TRBV5-4	TRBJ1-2	CASSSTAVNYGYTF
TRBV12-5	TRBJ1-2	CASAANGAFYYTF
TRBV9	TRBJ2-2	CASGTGGPNTGELFF
TRBV27	TRBJ2-7	CASTSGYDGEQYF
TRBV6-2/TRBV6-3	TRBJ1-1	CASSYRGRKNTEAFF
TRBV12-3/TRBV12-4	TRBJ2-7	CASSFGQIYEQYF
TRBV5-6	TRBJ2-3	CASSYGTYGTDTQYF
TRBV3-1/TRBV3-2	TRBJ1-2	CASSPDRVIYGYTF
TRBV19	TRBJ1-3	CASSFDEGYRRNTIYF
TRBV4-3	TRBJ1-2	CASSRTRSYGYTF
TRBV3-1/TRBV3-2	TRBJ2-7	CASSQSRFHEQYF
TRBV27	TRBJ1-3	CASRKSSGNTIYF
TRBV5-4	TRBJ2-7	CASSLGGAASYEQYF
TRBV3-1/TRBV3-2	TRBJ2-1	CASSPGGSSYNEQFF
TRBV11-2	TRBJ1-2	CASSAGTTVGYTF
TRBV12-3/TRBV12-4	TRBJ2-1	CASSLTGEQFF
TRBV4-2	TRBJ2-6	CASDPGGTGANVLTF
TRBV5-1	TRBJ1-6	CASSSRDGRSPLHF
TRBV27	TRBJ1-6	CASSQAVGATLHF
TRBV10-3	TRBJ2-7	CAISESDEQYF
TRBV29-1	TRBJ1-1	CSGAGGLGTEAFF
TRBV18	TRBJ1-2	CASSPPAGGYTF
TRBV3-1/TRBV3-2	TRBJ1-5	CASSPHFSGNLYSNQPQHF
TRBV15	TRBJ1-6	CATSRGGTDSPLHF
TRBV6-2/TRBV6-3	TRBJ1-6	CASSFQGPRTPLHF
TRBV21-1	TRBJ2-1	CASILGPGYSYNEQFF
TRBV5-6	TRBJ2-5	CASSTGLVGETQYF
TRBV2	TRBJ1-1	CATTGGMNTEAFF
TRBV5-1	TRBJ2-7	CASSLGVNEQYF
TRBV21-1	TRBJ1-4	CAHRGVETNEKLFF
TRBV7-9	TRBJ1-5	CASSLVASAANQPQHF
TRBV9	TRBJ1-2	CASSVSIGGGYTF
TRBV19	TRBJ2-5	CASSIGVRETQYF
TRBV6-5	TRBJ1-2	CASSYGGQGYGYTF
TRBV12-3/TRBV12-4	TRBJ2-7	CASTPGSEQYF
TRBV7-9	TRBJ1-1	CASSFSGIAEAFF
TRBV27	TRBJ2-1	CASRGTGRNEQFF
TRBV7-8	TRBJ2-6	CASSSVRVPRGANVLTF
TRBV27	TRBJ1-4	CASSLNTATNEKLFF
TRBV20-1	TRBJ2-1	CSARVGGVQFF
TRBV7-3	TRBJ1-1	CASSLTGNTEAFF
TRBV7-9	TRBJ2-5	CAGETQYF
TRBV5-1	TRBJ1-1	CASSLAATNTEAFF